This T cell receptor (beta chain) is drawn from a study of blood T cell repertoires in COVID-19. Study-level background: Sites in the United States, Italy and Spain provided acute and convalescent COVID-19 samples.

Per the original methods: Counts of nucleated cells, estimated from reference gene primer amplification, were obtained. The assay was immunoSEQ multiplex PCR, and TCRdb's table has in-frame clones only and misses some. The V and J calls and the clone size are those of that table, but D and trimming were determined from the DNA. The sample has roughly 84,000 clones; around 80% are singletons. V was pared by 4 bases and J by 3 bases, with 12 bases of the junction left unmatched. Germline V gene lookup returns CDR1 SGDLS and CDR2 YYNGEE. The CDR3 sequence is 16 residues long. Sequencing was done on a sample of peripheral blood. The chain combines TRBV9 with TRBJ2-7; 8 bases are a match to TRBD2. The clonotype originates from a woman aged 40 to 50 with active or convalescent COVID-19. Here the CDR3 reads CASSTSGASPFYEQYF. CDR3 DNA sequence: TGTGCCAGCAGCACTAGCGGAGCCTCACCATTCTACGAGCAGTACTTC.